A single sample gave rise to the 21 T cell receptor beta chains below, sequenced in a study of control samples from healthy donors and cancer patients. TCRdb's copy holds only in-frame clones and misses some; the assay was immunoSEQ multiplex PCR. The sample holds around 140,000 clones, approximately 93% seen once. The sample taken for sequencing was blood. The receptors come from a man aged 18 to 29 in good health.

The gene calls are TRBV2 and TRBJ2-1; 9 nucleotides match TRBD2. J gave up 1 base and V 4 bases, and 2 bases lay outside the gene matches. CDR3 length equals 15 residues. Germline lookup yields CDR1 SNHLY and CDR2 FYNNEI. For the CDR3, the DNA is TGTGCCAGCAGTGGCGGGGGGGAATCCTACAATGAGCAGTTCTTC. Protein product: CASSGGGESYNEQFF.

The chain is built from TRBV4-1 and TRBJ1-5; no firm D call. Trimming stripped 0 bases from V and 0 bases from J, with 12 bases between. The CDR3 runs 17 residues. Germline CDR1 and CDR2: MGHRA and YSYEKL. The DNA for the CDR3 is TGCGCCAGCAGCCAAGACGCGCGTCAATATAGCAATCAGCCCCAGCATTTT. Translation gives CASSQDARQYSNQPQHF.

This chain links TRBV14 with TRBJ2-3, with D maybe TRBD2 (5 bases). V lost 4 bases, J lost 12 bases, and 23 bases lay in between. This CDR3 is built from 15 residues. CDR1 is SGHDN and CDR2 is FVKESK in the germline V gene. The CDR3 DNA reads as TGTGCCAGCAGCCCCCTAACTAGTCCGGGCCCAGATCAGTATTTT. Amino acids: CASSPLTSPGPDQYF.

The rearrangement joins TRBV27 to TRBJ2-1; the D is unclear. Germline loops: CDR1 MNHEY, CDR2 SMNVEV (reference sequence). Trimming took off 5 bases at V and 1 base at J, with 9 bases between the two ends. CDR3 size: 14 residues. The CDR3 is CASSRRASYNEQFF. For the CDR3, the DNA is TGTGCCAGCAGTAGAAGGGCGTCCTACAATGAGCAGTTCTTC.

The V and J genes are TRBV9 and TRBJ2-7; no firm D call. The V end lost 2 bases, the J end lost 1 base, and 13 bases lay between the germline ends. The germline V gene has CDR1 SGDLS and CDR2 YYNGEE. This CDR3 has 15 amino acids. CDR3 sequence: CASSVGGKASYEQYF. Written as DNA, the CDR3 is TGTGCCAGCAGCGTCGGTGGGAAGGCGTCCTACGAGCAGTACTTC.

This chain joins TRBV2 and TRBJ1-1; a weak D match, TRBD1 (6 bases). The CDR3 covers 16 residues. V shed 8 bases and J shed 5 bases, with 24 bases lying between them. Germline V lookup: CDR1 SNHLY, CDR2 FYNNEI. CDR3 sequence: CASVTSGNRVHTEAFF. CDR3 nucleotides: TGTGCCAGCGTCACGTCGGGTAACAGGGTACATACTGAAGCTTTCTTT.

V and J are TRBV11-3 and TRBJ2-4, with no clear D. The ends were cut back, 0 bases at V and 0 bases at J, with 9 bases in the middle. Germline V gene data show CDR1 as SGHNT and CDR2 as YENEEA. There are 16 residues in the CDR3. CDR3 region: CASSLEPDLAKNIQYF. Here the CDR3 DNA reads TGTGCCAGCAGCTTAGAACCCGATCTAGCCAAAAACATTCAGTACTTC.

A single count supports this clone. The CDR3, as DNA: TGTGCCATTAGGACAGGGCTAACTGAAGCTTTCTTT. Protein product: CAIRTGLTEAFF. The chain links TRBV28 to TRBJ1-1; 8 bases match TRBD1. Germline V gene data show CDR1 as MDHEN and CDR2 as SYDVKM. Trimming at V came to 10 bases and at J to 5 bases, leaving 6 bases not matched to a gene. The CDR3 has 12 residues.

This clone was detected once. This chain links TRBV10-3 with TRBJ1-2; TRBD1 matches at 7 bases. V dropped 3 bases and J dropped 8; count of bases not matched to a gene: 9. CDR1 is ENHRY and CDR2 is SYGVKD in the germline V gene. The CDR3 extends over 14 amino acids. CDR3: CAISERQGIEGYTF. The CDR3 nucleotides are TGTGCCATCAGTGAACGACAGGGTATTGAGGGCTACACCTTC.

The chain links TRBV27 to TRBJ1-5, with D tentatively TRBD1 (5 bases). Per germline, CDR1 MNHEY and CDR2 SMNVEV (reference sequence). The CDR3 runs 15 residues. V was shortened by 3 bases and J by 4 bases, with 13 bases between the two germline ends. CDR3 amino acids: CASSFRAGENQPQHF. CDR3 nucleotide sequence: TGTGCCAGCAGTTTCAGGGCGGGGGAGAATCAGCCCCAGCATTTT.

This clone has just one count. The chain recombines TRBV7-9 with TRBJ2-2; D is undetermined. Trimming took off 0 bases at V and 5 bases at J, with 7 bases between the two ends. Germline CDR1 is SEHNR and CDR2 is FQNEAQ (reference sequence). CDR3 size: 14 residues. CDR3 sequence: CASSLAALTGELFF. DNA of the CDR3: TGTGCCAGCAGCTTAGCCGCCTTGACCGGGGAGCTGTTTTTT.

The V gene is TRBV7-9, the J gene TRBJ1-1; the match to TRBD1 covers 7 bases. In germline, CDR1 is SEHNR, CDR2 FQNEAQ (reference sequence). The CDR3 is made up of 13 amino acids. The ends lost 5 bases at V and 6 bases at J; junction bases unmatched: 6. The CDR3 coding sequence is TGTGCCAGCAGCAAAGCAGGGGGATCTGAAGCTTTCTTT. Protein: CASSKAGGSEAFF. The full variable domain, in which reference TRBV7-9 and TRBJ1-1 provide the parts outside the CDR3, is DTGVSQNPRHKITKRGQNVTFRCDPISEHNRLYWYRQTLGQGPEFLTYFQNEAQLEKSRLLSDRFSAERPKGSFSTLEIQRTEQGDSAMYLCASSKAGGSEAFFGQGTRLTVV.

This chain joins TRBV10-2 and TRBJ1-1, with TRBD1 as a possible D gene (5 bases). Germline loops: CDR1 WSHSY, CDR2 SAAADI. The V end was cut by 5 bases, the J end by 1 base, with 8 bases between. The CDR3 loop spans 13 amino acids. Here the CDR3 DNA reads TGCGCCAGCAGTTACCAGGGGAACACTGAAGCTTTCTTT. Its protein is CASSYQGNTEAFF.

CDR3 coding DNA: TGTGCCAGCAGCCCAGGGGGCAGTTCACCCCTCCACTTT. Translation: CASSPGGSSPLHF. The chain couples TRBV6-6 to TRBJ1-6; 8 bases agree with TRBD1. Per the germline V gene, CDR1 is MNHNY and CDR2 is SVGAGI (reference sequence). The ends lost 6 bases at V and 9 bases at J; junction bases unmatched: 4. The CDR3 sequence is 13 residues long.

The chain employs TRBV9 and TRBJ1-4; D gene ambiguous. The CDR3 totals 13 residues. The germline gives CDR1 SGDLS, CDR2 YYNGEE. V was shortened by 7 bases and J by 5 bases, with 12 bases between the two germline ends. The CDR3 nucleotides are TGTGCCAGCGCCCCGGGAGCGAATGAAAAACTGTTTTTT. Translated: CASAPGANEKLFF.

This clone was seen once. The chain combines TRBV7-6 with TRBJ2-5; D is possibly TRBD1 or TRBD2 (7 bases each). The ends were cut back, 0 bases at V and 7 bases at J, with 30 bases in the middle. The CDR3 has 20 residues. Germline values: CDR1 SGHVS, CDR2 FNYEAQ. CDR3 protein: CASSLAAKTGSPSGMGTQYF. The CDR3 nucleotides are TGTGCCAGCAGCTTAGCGGCGAAGACAGGGAGTCCCAGCGGGATGGGGACCCAGTACTTC.

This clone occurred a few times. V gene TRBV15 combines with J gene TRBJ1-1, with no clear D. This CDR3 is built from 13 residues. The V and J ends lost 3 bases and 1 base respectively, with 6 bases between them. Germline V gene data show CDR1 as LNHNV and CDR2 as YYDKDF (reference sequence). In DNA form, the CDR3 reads TGTGCCACCAGCAGCTATACGAACACTGAAGCTTTCTTT. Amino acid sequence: CATSSYTNTEAFF.

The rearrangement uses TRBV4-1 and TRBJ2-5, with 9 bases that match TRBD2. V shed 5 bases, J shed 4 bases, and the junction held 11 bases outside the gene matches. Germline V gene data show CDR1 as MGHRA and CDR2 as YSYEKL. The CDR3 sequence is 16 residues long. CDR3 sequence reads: CASSTSGAGGVETQYF. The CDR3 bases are TGCGCCAGCAGCACTTCGGGAGCGGGAGGTGTAGAGACCCAGTACTTC.

CDR3 DNA: TGTGCCAGCAGTTACCACAAGACAGGGACGCGCCACGAGCAGTACTTC. As protein: CASSYHKTGTRHEQYF. The gene calls are TRBV6-5 and TRBJ2-7; 7 bases align to TRBD1. The CDR3 sequence is 16 residues long. Trimming removed 2 bases from V and 5 bases from J; junction bases left unmatched: 12. Germline V CDR1 and CDR2: MNHEY, SVGAGI.

CDR3 nucleotides: TGTGCCAGCAGGCAGGGGTTCACTGAAGCTTTCTTT. It encodes CASRQGFTEAFF. The rearrangement uses TRBV25-1 and TRBJ1-1; tentative D call: TRBD1 (6 bases). CDR3 length: 12 amino acids. The germline CDR1 and CDR2 sequences are MGHDK and SYGVNS. Deletions cut 6 bases from V and 4 bases from J, with 9 bases between.

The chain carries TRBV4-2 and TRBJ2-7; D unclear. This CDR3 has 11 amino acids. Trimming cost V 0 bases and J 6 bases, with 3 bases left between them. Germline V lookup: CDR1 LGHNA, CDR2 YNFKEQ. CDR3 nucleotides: TGTGCCAGCAGCCAAGACGGCGAGCAGTACTTC. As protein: CASSQDGEQYF.